One sample yielded the 27 T cell receptor beta chains listed below, sequenced in a study of T-cell memory formation after mild COVID-19. TCRdb processed the 5' RACE reads anew with MiXCR; each CDR3 protein has one entry. The table records 180,000 or so distinct CDR3 sequences, 11% of them present only once. The source material was PBMCs or a T cell subset sorted from them (not recorded which). The source is a man aged 18 to 29 who had mild COVID-19 (a few samples of this study predate the infection). Cell type and time point are not known.

This clonotype was picked up a small number of times. This chain connects TRBV20-1 to TRBJ2-7, with D perhaps matching TRBD2 (7 bases). The CDR3 contains 14 residues. The germline V and J ends were trimmed by 2 bases and 6 bases, with 17 bases remaining between them. The germline V gene has CDR1 DFQATT and CDR2 SNEGSKA (reference sequence). The CDR3 nucleotides read TGCAGTGCTAGATTTGGGGGGGCCGTCACCGAGCAGTACGTC. Residues: CSARFGGAVTEQYV.

This clonotype has more than one count but fewer than ten. The V and J genes are TRBV19 and TRBJ2-7, with 7 bases matching TRBD1. Germline-derived CDR1 and CDR2 are LNHDA and SQIVND (reference sequence). The CDR3 spans 14 residues. The ends lost 7 bases at V and 0 bases at J; junction bases unmatched: 6. The CDR3 here is CASTPTGSSYEQYF. CDR3 in DNA: TGTGCCAGTACCCCGACAGGGTCCTCCTACGAGCAGTACTTC.

The sample holds many counts of this clonotype. CDR3 sequence (DNA): TGTGCCAGCAGCCTGGGGAGCGGCTACAATGAGCAGTTCTTC. It encodes CASSLGSGYNEQFF. J is TRBJ2-1 and V is TRBV7-2, with a possible D match to TRBD2 (5 bases). This CDR3 contains 14 residues. Trimming removed 5 bases at V and 3 bases at J, with 11 bases between. Germline CDR1 reads SGHTA; CDR2 reads FQGNSA.

This clonotype turned up a few times. The V and J genes are TRBV7-2 and TRBJ2-3; possibly TRBD2 for D (5 bases). Germline V gene lookup returns CDR1 SGHTA and CDR2 FQGNSA. Trimming took off 3 bases at V and 2 bases at J, with 15 bases between the two ends. This CDR3 is 16 amino acids long. The CDR3 loop reads CASSLRLQTITDTQYF. CDR3 nucleotide sequence: TGTGCCAGCAGCTTGAGGTTGCAGACTATCACAGATACGCAGTATTTT.

This clonotype was detected a few times. The rearrangement uses TRBV4-3 and TRBJ1-5; TRBD1 matches at 7 bases. The CDR3 consists of 17 residues. V was clipped by 1 base and J by 4 bases; unmatched bases: 10. Germline lookup yields CDR1 LGHNA and CDR2 YSLEER. DNA for the CDR3: TGCGCCAGCAGCCAAGTGGTCAGGGGGGCCAGGAATCAGCCCCAGCATTTT. Its protein product is CASSQVVRGARNQPQHF.

There are a few counts of this clonotype. The V and J genes are TRBV29-1 and TRBJ1-1; D is unclear. CDR3 size: 14 residues. V was cut by 3 bases and J by 2 bases, with 13 bases left in between. Germline CDR1 reads SQVTM; CDR2 reads ANQGSEA. The CDR3 here is CSVERGGVNTEAFF. CDR3 DNA: TGCAGCGTTGAGCGTGGCGGAGTAAACACTGAAGCTTTCTTT.

CDR3 residues: CASSPTGDEQFF. In nucleotides, the CDR3 is TGTGCCAGCAGCCCGACCGGGGATGAGCAGTTCTTC. The V and J genes are TRBV5-6 and TRBJ2-1; the D gene is possibly TRBD2 (5 bases). The CDR3 length is 12 residues. Per the germline V gene, CDR1 is SGHDT and CDR2 is YYEEEE. The ends were cut back, 4 bases at V and 8 bases at J, with 10 bases in the middle.

In this sample, this clonotype turned up many times. The J gene is TRBJ1-6, the V gene TRBV7-6, with D unresolved. Germline V gives CDR1 SGHVS, CDR2 FNYEAQ. This CDR3 region has 13 residues. The V end was cut by 0 bases, the J end by 7 bases, with 4 bases between. The CDR3 coding sequence is TGTGCCAGCAGCTTAGCAGAGAATTCACCCCTCCACTTT. Protein: CASSLAENSPLHF.

The chain has TRBV7-2 and TRBJ1-2; TRBD1 is a possible D gene (5 bases). This CDR3 comprises 15 residues. CDR1 is SGHTA, CDR2 FQGNSA, per germline. Deletions cut 1 base from V and 8 bases from J, with 17 bases between. CDR3 sequence: CASSLDRWGGGGYTF. CDR3 coding DNA: TGTGCCAGCAGCTTAGATCGGTGGGGGGGAGGCGGCTACACCTTC.

This clonotype was seen only a few times. The chain has TRBV6-2 or TRBV6-3 and TRBJ2-5; no reliable D call. The CDR3 is 12 amino acids. The germline V and J ends were trimmed by 7 bases and 7 bases, with 13 bases remaining between them. Germline V gene sequence: CDR1 MNHEY, CDR2 SVGEGT. The CDR3 loop is CASTRRGGTQYF. Written as DNA, the CDR3 is TGTGCCAGCACGCGGCGTGGTGGGACCCAGTACTTC.

The sample holds a few counts of this clonotype. The genes are TRBV11-3 and TRBJ2-3, with no clear D. Germline CDR1 and CDR2: SGHNT and YENEEA. Trimming shortened V by 5 bases and J by 6 bases, and 12 bases separated the two germline ends. CDR3 length: 13 amino acids. CDR3 sequence: CASSPGAADTQYF. CDR3 sequence (DNA): TGTGCCAGCAGCCCAGGCGCCGCCGATACGCAGTATTTT.

The CDR3 sequence: CSAGTPTGGGTEAFF. CDR3 sequence (DNA): TGCAGTGCGGGAACGCCCACAGGGGGAGGCACTGAAGCTTTCTTT. The V and J genes are TRBV20-1 and TRBJ1-1, with TRBD1 matching over 8 bases. J lost 4 bases, V lost 6 bases, and 13 bases had no gene match. Germline loops: CDR1 DFQATT, CDR2 SNEGSKA (reference sequence). The CDR3 spans 15 residues.

This rearrangement joins TRBV21-1 to TRBJ1-4. TRBV21-1 is an annotated pseudogene. The CDR3 extends over 14 amino acids. Here the CDR3 DNA reads TGTGCCAGCAGCAAAGGGAGGGTAGGGGAAAAACTGTTTTTT. Translation: CASSKGRVGEKLFF.

This clonotype came up a few times. This chain joins TRBV18 and TRBJ1-4; no clear D. This CDR3 is built from 14 residues. Germline CDR1 and CDR2: KGHSH and LQKENI. Trimming pared 1 base from V and 1 base from J, leaving 4 bases between. Here the CDR3 DNA reads TGTGCCAGCTCACCACAGGGAACTAATGAAAAACTGTTTTTT. This sequence encodes CASSPQGTNEKLFF.

This clonotype was detected only a few times. V and J are TRBV12-3 or TRBV12-4 and TRBJ1-2; D remains unclear. V gave up 4 bases and J gave up 8 bases, with 8 bases separating them. The CDR3 loop spans 11 amino acids. CDR3 in DNA: TGTGCCAGCAGTTCCCGGCGCGGCTACACCTTC. Protein sequence: CASSSRRGYTF.

This clonotype came up a few times. This chain links TRBV20-1 with TRBJ2-3; 10 bases match TRBD2. From germline, CDR1 is DFQATT and CDR2 SNEGSKA (reference sequence). V trimming: 0 bases; J trimming: 5 bases; junction bases outside the gene matches: 5. The CDR3 has 15 amino acids. The CDR3 is CSARDERGGKDTQYF. For the CDR3, the DNA is TGCAGTGCTAGAGATGAGCGGGGGGGCAAAGATACGCAGTATTTT.

This clonotype showed up many times. The chain has TRBV5-6 and TRBJ2-1; TRBD2 matches at 7 bases. The CDR3 runs to 15 residues. With 8 bases clipped from V and 2 bases from J, the junction kept 10 bases outside the gene matches. Germline V gene lookup returns CDR1 SGHDT and CDR2 YYEEEE. The CDR3 coding sequence is TGTGCCAGTAAAACCGGGACTACTACCTACAATGAGCAGTTCTTC. Its translation is CASKTGTTTYNEQFF.

This clonotype showed up just a few times. The chain combines TRBV5-1 with TRBJ2-3; D unresolved. From germline, CDR1 is SGHRS and CDR2 YFSETQ. This CDR3 is built from 15 residues. V was trimmed by 4 bases and J by 3 bases, leaving 15 bases between them. CDR3 in amino acids: CASSPPWLRTDTQYF. The CDR3 bases are TGCGCCAGCAGCCCTCCCTGGTTACGGACAGATACGCAGTATTTT.

V gene TRBV20-1 combines with J gene TRBJ2-6; TRBD1 matches at 9 bases. CDR1 is DFQATT and CDR2 is SNEGSKA in the germline V gene (reference sequence). The CDR3 is made up of 16 amino acids. V was pared by 6 bases and J by 1 base, with 7 bases of the junction left unmatched. The CDR3 nucleotides read TGCAGTGCCGCCGGGACAGGGAAGTCTGGGGCCAACGTCCTGACTTTC. This translates into CSAAGTGKSGANVLTF.

Of note for this clonotype: Relative to the germline gene, one junction end is altered; a read error may explain this. The CDR3 DNA sequence: TGTGGCAGCAGTTTCTCGGTAATTGAAGCTTTCTTT. Amino acids: CGSSFSVIEAFF. This sequence joins TRBV12-3 or TRBV12-4 and TRBJ1-1; D remains ambiguous. The CDR3 runs 12 residues.

This clonotype was counted only a few times. The chain is built from TRBV6-2 or TRBV6-3 and TRBJ2-4; D is perhaps TRBD1 (5 bases). With 9 bases removed from V and 1 base from J, the gap between germline ends came to 13 bases. This CDR3 comprises 14 residues. CDR1 and CDR2 (germline): MNHEY, SVGEGT. The CDR3 nucleotides read TGTGCCAGTAGAACAGGCGGCGCCAAAAACATTCAGTACTTC. It encodes CASRTGGAKNIQYF.

This clonotype was counted only a few times. This chain joins TRBV6-5 and TRBJ2-1, with TRBD1 matching 8 bases. The length of the CDR3 is 14 residues. Germline V lookup: CDR1 MNHEY, CDR2 SVGAGI. V lost 7 bases to trimming and J lost 9 bases; unmatched junction nucleotides: 11. The CDR3 DNA sequence: TGTGCCAGCACCACCGACAGGGGAAATGGTGAGCAGTTCTTC. Translating it yields CASTTDRGNGEQFF.

The chain has TRBV24-1 and TRBJ2-5; 9 bases agree with TRBD1. This CDR3 region has 14 residues. The V gene end was trimmed by 4 bases and the J gene end by 3 bases; junction bases not matched to a gene: 2. From germline, CDR1 is KGHDR and CDR2 SFDVKD. The chain's CDR3 is CATSDTGGEETQYF. The CDR3 DNA is TGTGCCACCAGTGACACAGGGGGCGAAGAGACCCAGTACTTC.

In this sample, this clonotype turned up a few times. The V gene is TRBV2, the J gene TRBJ1-2; TRBD1 might be the D (5 bases). CDR1 is SNHLY, CDR2 FYNNEI, per germline. The CDR3 has 13 residues. V was trimmed by 7 bases and J by 4 bases, leaving 13 bases between them. As DNA, the CDR3 is TGTGCCAGCATCAGGGTCCCTATCTATGGCTACACCTTC. Translated, it gives CASIRVPIYGYTF.

V gene TRBV4-3 combines with J gene TRBJ2-5; 9 bases are shared with TRBD2. CDR1 and CDR2 from the germline V gene are LGHNA and YSLEER. CDR3 length equals 15 residues. V was clipped by 1 base and J by 5 bases; unmatched bases: 5. This CDR3 reads CASSQVRGGWETQYF. The CDR3 nucleotides are TGCGCCAGCAGCCAAGTGCGGGGGGGCTGGGAGACCCAGTACTTC.

This clonotype was detected ten times or more. V and J are TRBV9 and TRBJ2-1; 10 nucleotides agree with TRBD2. Germline trimming cut 0 bases from V and 0 bases from J; bases unmatched to any gene: 3. CDR3 size: 17 residues. From germline, CDR1 is SGDLS and CDR2 YYNGEE. CDR3 loop: CASSVGLAGASYNEQFF. CDR3 nucleotides: TGTGCCAGCAGCGTAGGGCTAGCGGGGGCCTCCTACAATGAGCAGTTCTTC.

This clonotype appeared a few times. The gene calls are TRBV5-1 and TRBJ2-5, with TRBD1 matching 7 bases. CDR1 and CDR2 (germline): SGHRS, YFSETQ. This CDR3 is 14 amino acids long. J lost 0 bases, V lost 6 bases, and 5 bases had no gene match. CDR3 amino acids: CASTPDRDQETQYF. The CDR3 DNA reads as TGCGCCAGCACTCCCGACAGGGACCAAGAGACCCAGTACTTC.